Presented here are 5 T cell receptor beta chains from one specimen sequenced in a study of blood T cells in healthy people across ages. A J-beta primer mix and a sample-barcoded 5' primer were used in a second PCR of roughly 6 to 12 cycles. TCRdb itself ran the 5' RACE reads through MiXCR, one entry per CDR3 protein. The repertoire has around 780,000 distinct CDR3 sequences, around three fifths of them found once; the top ten carry 25% to 30%. The specimen was blood. These receptors came from a man aged 40-55 years in good health.

J is TRBJ1-2 and V is TRBV20-1; D perhaps matches TRBD1 (6 bases). Trimming took off 0 bases at V and 8 bases at J, with 19 bases between the two ends. Germline CDR1 DFQATT, CDR2 SNEGSKA (reference sequence). The CDR3 has 15 residues. The CDR3 region has the DNA TGCAGTGCTAGAGAAGCCAGCGGGGGGCAATCGGGCTACACCTTC. This sequence encodes CSAREASGGQSGYTF.

This clonotype has only a few counts. This chain uses TRBV5-1 with TRBJ2-1; D not certain. The CDR3 has 15 residues. Between the trimmed V and J ends, which lost 6 bases and 0 bases, there was a span of 13 bases. Per germline, CDR1 SGHRS and CDR2 YFSETQ. CDR3: CASTPEPASYNEQFF. DNA of the CDR3: TGCGCCAGCACCCCTGAGCCCGCCTCCTACAATGAGCAGTTCTTC.

V is TRBV21-1 and J is TRBJ1-4; TRBD1, the table's D call, lacks a check against the DNA. TRBV21-1 is a pseudogene locus. CDR3 length equals 14 residues. The CDR3 here is CASPPPQDDEKLFF. The DNA for the CDR3 is TGTGCCAGCCCCCCTCCGCAGGATGATGAAAAACTGTTTTTT.

The V and J genes are TRBV5-8 and TRBJ2-6; D remains ambiguous. Per the germline V gene, CDR1 is SGHTS and CDR2 is YDEGEE. V was trimmed by 3 bases and J by 11 bases, leaving 9 bases between them. This CDR3 contains 12 residues. The CDR3 region is CASSSSLHVLTF. In nucleotides, the CDR3 is TGTGCCAGCAGCTCGTCCCTACACGTCCTGACTTTC. Full variable domain (outside the CDR3, taken from reference TRBV5-8 and TRBJ2-6): EAGVTQSPTHLIKTRGQQATLRCSPISGHTSVYWYQQALGLGLQFLLWYDEGEERNRGNFPPRFSGRQFPNYSSELNVNALELEDSALYLCASSSSLHVLTFGAGSRLTVL.

This chain uses TRBV20-1 with TRBJ2-3; 9 bases match TRBD2. CDR1 is DFQATT, CDR2 SNEGSKA, per germline (reference sequence). The CDR3 is made up of 16 amino acids. V shed 3 bases, J shed 4 bases, and the junction held 11 bases outside the gene matches. CDR3 sequence (DNA): TGCAGTGCTAGCGGGACTAGCCAAGAGCGGGCAGATACGCAGTATTTT. Amino acids: CSASGTSQERADTQYF.